This T cell receptor beta chain was documented in a study of tumor T cells in aggressive B-cell lymphoma (dated by TCRdb to about 2017). V is pared back by 6 bases and J by 0 bases, with 6 bases lying between the germline termini. From the cysteine through the phenylalanine, the CDR3 covers 13 amino acids. The entry retains the CDR3 DNA only, 39 bases that are in frame from base 1. The germline V gene sets CDR1 to MNHNS and CDR2 to SASEGT. The library was made by the immunoSEQ multiplex PCR assay. The table comes from immuneACCESS by way of TCRdb, which keeps in-frame sequences with V and J called. Part of the clones is missing from these tables; in studies checked, under half for an unresolved V gene and the rest for unknown reasons. The sample table holds about 9,900 clones, of which 85% were seen once. Together, the top ten hold approximately 4.3% of the sample. Remarks on this clone: No cognate antigen has been identified for it. Per-base quality was not reported, and no clone a single base away is much larger than it.

The sequencing input was tumor tissue. Recombination linked TRBV6-1 to TRBJ2-1, with an unclear D gene assignment. The sequence came from an adult with diffuse large B cell lymphoma. The CDR3 protein sequence reads: CASSKSSYNEQFF. The DNA sequence is as follows: TGTGCCAGCAGCAAGAGCTCCTACAATGAGCAGTTCTTC.